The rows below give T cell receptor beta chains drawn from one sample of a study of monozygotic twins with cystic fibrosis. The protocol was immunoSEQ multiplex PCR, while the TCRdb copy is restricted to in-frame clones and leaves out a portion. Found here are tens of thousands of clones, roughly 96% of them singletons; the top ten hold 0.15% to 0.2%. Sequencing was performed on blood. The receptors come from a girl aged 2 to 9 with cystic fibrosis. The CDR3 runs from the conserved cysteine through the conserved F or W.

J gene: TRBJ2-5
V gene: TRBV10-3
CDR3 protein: CAISGGRAQETQYF

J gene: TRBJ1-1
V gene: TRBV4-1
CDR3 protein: CASSQDRNGGTEAFF

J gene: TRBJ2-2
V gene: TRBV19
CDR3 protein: CASSIAGTGELFF

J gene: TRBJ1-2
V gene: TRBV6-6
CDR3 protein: CASRRQELANYGYTF

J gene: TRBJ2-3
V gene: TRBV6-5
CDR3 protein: CSTGGSTDTQYF

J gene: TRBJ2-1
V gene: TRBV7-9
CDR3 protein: CASSPILEVQFF

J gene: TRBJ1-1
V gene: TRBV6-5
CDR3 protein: CASRNGGYDTEAFF

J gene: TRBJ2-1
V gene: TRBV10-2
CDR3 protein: CASSDLGGNEQFF

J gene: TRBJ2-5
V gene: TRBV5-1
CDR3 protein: CASSLGLAGVETQYF

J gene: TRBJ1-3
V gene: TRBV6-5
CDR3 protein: CASSFGTSDRKNTIYF

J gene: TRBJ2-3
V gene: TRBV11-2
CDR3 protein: CASSSAGGRPDTQYF

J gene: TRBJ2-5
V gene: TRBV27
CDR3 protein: CASSRTKTIGLAEPTPQETQYF

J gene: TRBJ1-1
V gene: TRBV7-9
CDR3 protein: CASNLVSGLKAFF

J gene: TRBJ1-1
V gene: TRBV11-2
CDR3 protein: CASSDRFRSVPVF

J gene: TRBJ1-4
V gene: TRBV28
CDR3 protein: CASSLQGKLFF

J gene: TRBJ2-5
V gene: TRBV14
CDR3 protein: CASSQGALAGASETQYF

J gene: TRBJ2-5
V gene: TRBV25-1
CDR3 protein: CASSGLGPLGETQYF

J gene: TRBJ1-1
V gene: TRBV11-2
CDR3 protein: CASSVGGETEAFF

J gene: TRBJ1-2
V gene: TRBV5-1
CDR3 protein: CASSLAETANYGYTF

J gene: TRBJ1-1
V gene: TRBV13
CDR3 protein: CASSEDFTEAFF

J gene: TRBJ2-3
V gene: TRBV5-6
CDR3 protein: CATEGGLTDTQYF

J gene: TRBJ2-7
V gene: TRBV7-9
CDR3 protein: CASSLGTGEQYF

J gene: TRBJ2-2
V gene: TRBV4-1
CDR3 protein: CASSPGTQINTGELFF

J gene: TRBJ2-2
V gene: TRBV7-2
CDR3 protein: CASSFRTFGRATGELFF

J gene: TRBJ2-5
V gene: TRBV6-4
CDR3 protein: CASSRSQETQYF

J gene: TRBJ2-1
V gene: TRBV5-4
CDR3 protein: CASSLDQHEQFF

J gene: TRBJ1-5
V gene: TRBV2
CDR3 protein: CASSGSGNQPQHF

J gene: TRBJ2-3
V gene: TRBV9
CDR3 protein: CASSGRPRERTDTQYF

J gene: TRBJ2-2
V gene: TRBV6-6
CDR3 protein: CASIVTGGTGELFF